What follows are 27 T cell receptor beta chains derived from one specimen sequenced in a study of blood T cell repertoires in COVID-19. The repertoire was sequenced with immunoSEQ multiplex PCR; TCRdb's copy has only in-frame clones and lacks some. The sample consists of fewer than 500,000 clones, around 90% of them appearing once. Specimen: peripheral blood. These receptor sequences come from a man between 18 and 35 years old with COVID-19, enrolled during active disease.

The chain has TRBV5-6 and TRBJ2-1; 11 nucleotides agree with TRBD2. The CDR3 contains 17 residues. Germline V gene data show CDR1 as SGHDT and CDR2 as YYEEEE. The V segment lost 6 bases and the J segment 4 bases; nucleotides outside the gene matches: 12. The CDR3 here is CASTPPFGTSGYNEQFF. The DNA of the CDR3 is TGTGCCAGCACCCCTCCGTTCGGGACTAGCGGATACAATGAGCAGTTCTTC.

The rearrangement uses TRBV19 and TRBJ1-5; tentatively, D is TRBD1 (5 bases). Germline CDR1 LNHDA, CDR2 SQIVND (reference sequence). V gave up 5 bases and J gave up 0 bases, with 11 bases separating them. The CDR3 totals 15 residues. The CDR3 reads CASSYRGVSNQPQHF. The CDR3 region has the DNA TGTGCCAGTAGTTACCGGGGGGTTAGCAATCAGCCCCAGCATTTT.

V usage is TRBV7-2 and J usage is TRBJ2-5, with D possibly TRBD2 on 5 matching bases. Trimming left V 5 bases short and J 0 bases short, with 13 bases between. This CDR3 has 15 residues. Germline V lookup: CDR1 SGHTA, CDR2 FQGNSA. The CDR3 loop is CASSPSRGNQETQYF. The CDR3 DNA is TGTGCCAGCAGCCCCTCTCGGGGTAACCAAGAGACCCAGTACTTC.

The chain is built from TRBV5-8 and TRBJ2-3; TRBD2 aligns across 9 bases. The junction had 8 bases not matched to a gene; V was cut back by 3 bases and J by 3 bases. Germline V gives CDR1 SGHTS, CDR2 YDEGEE. The CDR3 runs 16 residues. Here the CDR3 reads CASSSPLAGATDTQYF. CDR3 DNA: TGTGCCAGCAGCTCTCCCTTAGCGGGAGCGACAGATACGCAGTATTTT.

This chain joins TRBV19 and TRBJ1-1, with a weak D call TRBD1 (6 bases). The ends were cut back, 3 bases at V and 3 bases at J, with 8 bases in the middle. This CDR3 comprises 13 residues. CDR1 and CDR2 (germline): LNHDA, SQIVND (reference sequence). As DNA, the CDR3 is TGTGCCAGTAGTATTCAGGGGCACACTGAAGCTTTCTTT. Protein sequence: CASSIQGHTEAFF.

This chain connects TRBV7-2 to TRBJ2-7, with a possible D match to TRBD1 (6 bases). V was trimmed by 5 bases and J by 3 bases, leaving 17 bases between them. This CDR3 spans 15 amino acids. Germline assignment: CDR1 SGHTA and CDR2 FQGNSA. CDR3 loop: CASSPASGQNYEQYF. As DNA, the CDR3 is TGTGCCAGCAGCCCAGCCTCAGGACAGAACTACGAGCAGTACTTC.

The V and J genes are TRBV18 and TRBJ2-5; D not certain. The CDR3 has 13 residues. Trimming stripped 2 bases from V and 2 bases from J, with 6 bases between. Germline V gene lookup returns CDR1 KGHSH and CDR2 LQKENI. The CDR3 region has the DNA TGTGCCAGCTCACCAATGGCACAAGAGACCCAGTACTTC. It yields the protein CASSPMAQETQYF.

This clone has only one observation. The V call is TRBV5-1, the J call TRBJ2-5; D ambiguous. This CDR3 spans 13 amino acids. Per germline, CDR1 SGHRS and CDR2 YFSETQ. The V end was cut by 2 bases, the J end by 5 bases, with 10 bases between. The DNA of the CDR3 is TGCGCCAGCAGCTTAGATATCCGGGAGACCCAGTACTTC. It specifies CASSLDIRETQYF.

The chain joins TRBV5-4 to TRBJ2-7; the match to TRBD2 covers 8 bases. From germline, CDR1 is SGHNT and CDR2 YYREEE (reference sequence). The CDR3 runs 14 residues. Losses at the gene ends were 0 bases for V and 5 bases for J; bases not matched to a gene: 4. The CDR3 here is CASSLDRTSNEQYF. The DNA for the CDR3 is TGTGCCAGCAGCTTGGATCGGACTAGCAACGAGCAGTACTTC.

The chain recombines TRBV5-4 with TRBJ2-3, with 7 bases fitting TRBD1. J gave up 1 base and V 1 base, and 3 bases lay outside the gene matches. CDR1 and CDR2 (germline): SGHNT, YYREEE (reference sequence). The CDR3 is made up of 15 amino acids. This CDR3 reads CASSLSGQGTDTQYF. CDR3 nucleotide sequence: TGTGCCAGCAGCTTGAGTGGACAGGGCACAGATACGCAGTATTTT.

This rearrangement joins TRBV5-6 to TRBJ1-6; 9 positions agree with TRBD1. Trimming at V came to 0 bases and at J to 6 bases, leaving 7 bases not matched to a gene. Germline CDR1 and CDR2: SGHDT and YYEEEE. There are 17 residues in the CDR3. The CDR3: CASSLGPPGQGNSPLHF. The CDR3 DNA is TGTGCCAGCAGCTTGGGTCCCCCGGGACAGGGTAATTCACCCCTCCACTTT.

The chain combines TRBV19 with TRBJ2-5; no reliable D call. The V end was cut by 1 base, the J end by 2 bases, with 11 bases between. The CDR3 has 15 residues. CDR1 is LNHDA and CDR2 is SQIVND in the germline V gene (reference sequence). The CDR3 here is CASSIGLLQQETQYF. DNA for the CDR3: TGTGCCAGTAGTATAGGGCTATTACAGCAAGAGACCCAGTACTTC.

V is TRBV3-1 (or the pseudogene TRBV3-2) and J is TRBJ2-2; no firm D call. V lost 3 bases and J lost 5, with 7 bases in between. The CDR3 covers 13 residues. Looked up from germline, CDR1 is LGHDT and CDR2 is YNNKEL (reference sequence). For the CDR3, the DNA is TGTGCCAGCAGCCATTCTGCGACCGGGGAGCTGTTTTTT. Its protein is CASSHSATGELFF.

This sequence joins TRBV6-5 and TRBJ2-5; D is uncertain. Between the trimmed V and J ends, which lost 2 bases and 2 bases, there was a span of 6 bases. Germline V CDR1 and CDR2: MNHEY, SVGAGI. The CDR3 is 13 amino acids. CDR3 protein: CASSYAGQETQYF. The CDR3 DNA reads TGTGCCAGCAGTTACGCAGGACAAGAGACCCAGTACTTC.

The genes are TRBV19 and TRBJ2-5, with 7 bases identical to TRBD1. CDR3 size: 14 residues. V lost 8 bases to trimming and J lost 4 bases; unmatched junction nucleotides: 10. The germline V gene has CDR1 LNHDA and CDR2 SQIVND (reference sequence). This chain's CDR3 is CASSAETGRETQYF. The CDR3 nucleotides are TGTGCCAGTTCGGCCGAGACAGGGCGAGAGACCCAGTACTTC.

This chain uses TRBV7-3 with TRBJ2-2, with D perhaps TRBD1 (6 bases). CDR1 and CDR2 from the germline V gene are SGHTA and FQGTGA. This CDR3 has 14 amino acids. V gave up 10 bases and J gave up 0 bases, with 12 bases separating them. The CDR3 coding sequence is TGTGCCACTAACAGGGTGCCGAACACCGGGGAGCTGTTTTTT. This sequence encodes CATNRVPNTGELFF.

The chain has TRBV5-4 and TRBJ1-6; 7 nucleotides match TRBD1. Per the germline V gene, CDR1 is SGHNT and CDR2 is YYREEE (reference sequence). This CDR3 has 15 residues. V dropped 1 base and J dropped 2; count of bases not matched to a gene: 0. The DNA for the CDR3 is TGTGCCAGCAGCTTGCAGGGGGCCTATAATTCACCCCTCCACTTT. Amino acid sequence: CASSLQGAYNSPLHF.

This sequence joins TRBV4-1 and TRBJ2-1; D possibly corresponds to TRBD2 (5 bases). The ends were cut back, 2 bases at V and 0 bases at J, with 14 bases in the middle. The CDR3 totals 17 residues. Germline loops: CDR1 MGHRA, CDR2 YSYEKL. The CDR3 bases are TGCGCCAGCAGCCAACCGGGAAGGAGAGCCTCCTACAATGAGCAGTTCTTC. Translation gives CASSQPGRRASYNEQFF.

This chain uses TRBV5-4 with TRBJ1-1, with 9 nucleotides matching TRBD1. CDR1 and CDR2 from the germline V gene are SGHNT and YYREEE (reference sequence). V trimming: 0 bases; J trimming: 2 bases; junction bases outside the gene matches: 8. The length of the CDR3 is 17 residues. DNA of the CDR3: TGTGCCAGCAGCTTGGGTGGGACAGGGACCCCAAACACTGAAGCTTTCTTT. This translates into CASSLGGTGTPNTEAFF.

The chain combines TRBV2 with TRBJ2-2; a possible D gene is TRBD2 (5 bases). Looked up from germline, CDR1 is SNHLY and CDR2 is FYNNEI. Trimming removed 8 bases from V and 4 bases from J, with 14 bases in between. The CDR3 is 14 residues long. CDR3 sequence (DNA): TGTGCCAGCTCTCTAACTAGTCCCACCGGGGAGCTGTTTTTT. Encoded protein: CASSLTSPTGELFF.

The chain is built from TRBV20-1 and TRBJ2-1; D remains ambiguous. This CDR3 spans 11 amino acids. Between the trimmed V and J ends, which lost 3 bases and 5 bases, there was a span of 5 bases. Germline V CDR1 and CDR2: DFQATT, SNEGSKA (reference sequence). The CDR3 reads CSARQNNEQFF. DNA for the CDR3: TGCAGTGCTAGGCAGAACAATGAGCAGTTCTTC.

The chain has TRBV19 and TRBJ1-3; possibly TRBD1 for D (5 bases). V lost 3 bases and J lost 4, with 13 bases in between. In germline, CDR1 is LNHDA, CDR2 SQIVND (reference sequence). The CDR3 is 15 amino acids. CDR3 DNA: TGTGCCAGTAGTATCAGCAGGGATACCGGAAACACCATATATTTT. This sequence encodes CASSISRDTGNTIYF.

The chain has TRBV11-2 and TRBJ2-2; D is ambiguous. V was pared by 2 bases and J by 4 bases, with 8 bases between. In germline, CDR1 is SGHAT, CDR2 FQNNGV. CDR3 length: 14 residues. The CDR3 DNA sequence: TGTGCCAGCAGCTTAATCCGTTTCACCGGGGAGCTGTTTTTT. The encoded protein is CASSLIRFTGELFF.

The gene calls are TRBV6-4 and TRBJ2-1; 7 bases fit TRBD1. Trimming cost V 6 bases and J 4 bases; bases outside gene matches: 12. The germline gives CDR1 MRHNA, CDR2 SNTAGT. The CDR3 totals 16 residues. The CDR3 bases are TGTGCCAGCAGCAGTACCGGGACAGTTCCGTACAATGAGCAGTTCTTC. Encoded protein: CASSSTGTVPYNEQFF.

The V gene is TRBV6-2 or TRBV6-3, the J gene TRBJ1-2, with TRBD1 as a possible D gene (6 bases). The CDR3 contains 14 residues. Germline V gene sequence: CDR1 MNHEY, CDR2 SVGEGT. The V end was cut by 5 bases, the J end by 2 bases, with 12 bases between. CDR3 loop: CASSKQGRNYGYTF. Here the CDR3 DNA reads TGTGCCAGCAGTAAACAGGGCAGAAACTATGGCTACACCTTC.

This sequence joins TRBV6-1 and TRBJ1-2, with 7 nucleotides matching TRBD1. The length of the CDR3 is 14 residues. V was pared by 0 bases and J by 6 bases, with 4 bases of the junction left unmatched. Germline CDR1 MNHNS, CDR2 SASEGT. The CDR3 loop is CASSEADRVDGYTF. The CDR3 coding sequence is TGTGCCAGCAGTGAAGCTGACAGGGTTGATGGCTACACCTTC.

On this clone: Other DNA sequences in this specimen translate into the identical CDR3. This sequence joins TRBV3-1 (or the pseudogene TRBV3-2) and TRBJ1-2; 9 bases are a match to TRBD1. This CDR3 has 13 amino acids. With V trimmed by 1 base and J by 8 bases, 2 bases remained unmatched. CDR1 LGHDT and CDR2 YNNKEL come from the germline V gene (reference sequence). CDR3 in amino acids: CASSQGTGDGYTF. The CDR3, as DNA: TGTGCCAGCAGCCAAGGGACAGGGGACGGCTACACCTTC.